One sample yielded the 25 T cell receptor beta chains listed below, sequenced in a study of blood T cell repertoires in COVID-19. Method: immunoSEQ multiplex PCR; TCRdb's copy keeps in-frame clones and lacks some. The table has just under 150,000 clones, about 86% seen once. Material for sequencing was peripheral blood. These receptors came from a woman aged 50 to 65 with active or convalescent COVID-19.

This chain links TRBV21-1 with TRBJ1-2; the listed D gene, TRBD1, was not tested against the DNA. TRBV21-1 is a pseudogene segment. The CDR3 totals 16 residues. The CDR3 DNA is TGTGCCAGCAGCTCCCATTCAGGGGGCGTGTTATGGGGCTACACCTTC. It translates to CASSSHSGGVLWGYTF.

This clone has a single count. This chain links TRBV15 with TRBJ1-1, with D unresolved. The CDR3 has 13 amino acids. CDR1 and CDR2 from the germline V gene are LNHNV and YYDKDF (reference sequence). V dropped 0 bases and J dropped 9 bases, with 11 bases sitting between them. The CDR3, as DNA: TGTGCCACCAGCAGAGATAGAGGGCAGCAAGCTTTCTTT. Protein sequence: CATSRDRGQQAFF.

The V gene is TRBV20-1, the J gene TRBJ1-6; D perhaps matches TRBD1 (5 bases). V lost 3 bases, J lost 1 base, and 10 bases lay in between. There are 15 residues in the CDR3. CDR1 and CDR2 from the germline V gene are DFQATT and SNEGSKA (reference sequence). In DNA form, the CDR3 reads TGCAGTGCTAGTGGGGGAGGGTCCTATAATTCACCCCTCCACTTT. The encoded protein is CSASGGGSYNSPLHF.

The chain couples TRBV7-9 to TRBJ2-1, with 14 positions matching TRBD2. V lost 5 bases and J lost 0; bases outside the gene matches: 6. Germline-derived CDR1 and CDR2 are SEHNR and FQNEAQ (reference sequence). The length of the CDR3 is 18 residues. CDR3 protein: CASSPGLAGGSSYNEQFF. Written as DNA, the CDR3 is TGTGCCAGCAGCCCCGGACTAGCGGGGGGCAGCTCCTACAATGAGCAGTTCTTC. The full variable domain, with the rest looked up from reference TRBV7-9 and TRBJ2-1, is DTGVSQNPRHKITKRGQNVTFRCDPISEHNRLYWYRQTLGQGPEFLTYFQNEAQLEKSRLLSDRFSAERPKGSFSTLEIQRTEQGDSAMYLCASSPGLAGGSSYNEQFFGPGTRLTVL.

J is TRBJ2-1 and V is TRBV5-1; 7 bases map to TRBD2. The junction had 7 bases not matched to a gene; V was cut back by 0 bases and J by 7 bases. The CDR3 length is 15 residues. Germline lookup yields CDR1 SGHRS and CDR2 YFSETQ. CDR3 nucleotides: TGCGCCAGCAGCTTGGAATACCTGGGGGGGAATGAGCAGTTCTTC. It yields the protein CASSLEYLGGNEQFF.

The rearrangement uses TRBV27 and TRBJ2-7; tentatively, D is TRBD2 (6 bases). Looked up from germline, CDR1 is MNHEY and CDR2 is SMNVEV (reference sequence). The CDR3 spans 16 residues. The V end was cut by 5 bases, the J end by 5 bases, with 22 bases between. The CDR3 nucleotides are TGTGCCAGCAGTCCCCATCTTAGCGGTTCGGGGAACGAGCAGTACTTC. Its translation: CASSPHLSGSGNEQYF.

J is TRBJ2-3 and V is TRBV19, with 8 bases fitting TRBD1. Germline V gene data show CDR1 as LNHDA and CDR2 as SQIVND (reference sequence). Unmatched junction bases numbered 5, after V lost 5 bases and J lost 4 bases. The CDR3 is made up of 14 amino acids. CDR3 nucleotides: TGTGCCAGTAGTCACAGGGGGGAGGCAGATACGCAGTATTTT. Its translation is CASSHRGEADTQYF.

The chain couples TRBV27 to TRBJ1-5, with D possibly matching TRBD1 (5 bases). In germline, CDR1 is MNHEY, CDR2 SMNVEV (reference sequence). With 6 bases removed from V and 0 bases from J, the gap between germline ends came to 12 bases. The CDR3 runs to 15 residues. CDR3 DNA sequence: TGTGCCAGCAGACGGACATTAGATAGCAATCAGCCCCAGCATTTT. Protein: CASRRTLDSNQPQHF.

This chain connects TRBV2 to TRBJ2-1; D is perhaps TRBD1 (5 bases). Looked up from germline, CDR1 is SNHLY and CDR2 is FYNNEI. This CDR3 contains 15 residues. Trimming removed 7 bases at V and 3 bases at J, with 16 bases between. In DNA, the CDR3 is TGTGCCAGCAAGGGGTTAGGGCAAGTCTACAATGAGCAGTTCTTC. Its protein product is CASKGLGQVYNEQFF.

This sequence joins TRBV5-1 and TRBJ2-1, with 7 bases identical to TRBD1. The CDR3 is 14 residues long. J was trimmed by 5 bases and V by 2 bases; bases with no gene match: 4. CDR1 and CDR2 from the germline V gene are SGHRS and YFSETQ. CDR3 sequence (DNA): TGCGCCAGCAGCTTAGGACAGGAGAACAATGAGCAGTTCTTC. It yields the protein CASSLGQENNEQFF.

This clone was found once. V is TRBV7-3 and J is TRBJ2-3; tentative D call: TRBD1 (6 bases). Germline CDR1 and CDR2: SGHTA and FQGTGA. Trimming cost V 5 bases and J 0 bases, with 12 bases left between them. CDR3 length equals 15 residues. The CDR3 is CASSAGQFSTDTQYF. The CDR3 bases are TGTGCCAGCAGCGCCGGACAGTTTAGCACAGATACGCAGTATTTT.

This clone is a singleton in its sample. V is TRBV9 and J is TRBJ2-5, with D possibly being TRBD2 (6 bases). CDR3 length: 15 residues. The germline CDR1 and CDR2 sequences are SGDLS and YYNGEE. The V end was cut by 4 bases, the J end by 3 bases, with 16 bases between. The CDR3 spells CASSSDSGAKETQYF. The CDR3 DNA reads TGTGCCAGCAGCTCGGATAGCGGAGCTAAAGAGACCCAGTACTTC.

The CDR3 sequence: CASSFGQTYPYEQYF. The CDR3 DNA reads TGTGCCAGCAGTTTTGGACAGACTTACCCCTACGAGCAGTACTTC. The chain is built from TRBV28 and TRBJ2-7, with D perhaps TRBD1 (6 bases). From germline, CDR1 is MDHEN and CDR2 SYDVKM. The CDR3 contains 15 residues. Trimming left V 3 bases short and J 2 bases short, with 14 bases between.

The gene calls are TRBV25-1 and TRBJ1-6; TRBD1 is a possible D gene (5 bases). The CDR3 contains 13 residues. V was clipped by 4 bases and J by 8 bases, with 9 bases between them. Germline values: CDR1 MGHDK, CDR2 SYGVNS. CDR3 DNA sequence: TGTGCCAGCAGTGGAGTAGGGGATTCACCCCTCCACTTT. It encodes CASSGVGDSPLHF. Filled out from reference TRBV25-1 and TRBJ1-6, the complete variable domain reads EADIYQTPRYLVIGTGKKITLECSQTMGHDKMYWYQQDPGMELHLIHYSYGVNSTEKGDLSSESTVSRIRTEHFPLTLESARPSHTSQYLCASSGVGDSPLHFGNGTRLTVT.

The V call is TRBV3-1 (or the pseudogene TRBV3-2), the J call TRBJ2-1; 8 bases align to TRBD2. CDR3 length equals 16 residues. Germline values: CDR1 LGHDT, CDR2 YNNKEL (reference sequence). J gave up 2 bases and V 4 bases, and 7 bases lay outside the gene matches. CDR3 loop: CASSPSGLSPYNEQFF. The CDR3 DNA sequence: TGTGCCAGCAGCCCTAGCGGGCTTAGCCCCTACAATGAGCAGTTCTTC.

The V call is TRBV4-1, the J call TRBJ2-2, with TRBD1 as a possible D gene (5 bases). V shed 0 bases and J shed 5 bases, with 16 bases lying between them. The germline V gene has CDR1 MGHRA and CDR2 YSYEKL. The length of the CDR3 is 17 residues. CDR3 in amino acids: CASSQDVAGIKTGELFF. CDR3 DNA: TGCGCCAGCAGCCAAGACGTCGCAGGGATTAAAACCGGGGAGCTGTTTTTT.

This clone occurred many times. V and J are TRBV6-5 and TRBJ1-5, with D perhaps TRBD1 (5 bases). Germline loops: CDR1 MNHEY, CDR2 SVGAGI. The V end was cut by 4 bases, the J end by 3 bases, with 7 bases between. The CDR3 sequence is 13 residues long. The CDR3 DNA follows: TGTGCCAGCAGTTTGACAGTCAATCAGCCCCAGCATTTT. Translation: CASSLTVNQPQHF.

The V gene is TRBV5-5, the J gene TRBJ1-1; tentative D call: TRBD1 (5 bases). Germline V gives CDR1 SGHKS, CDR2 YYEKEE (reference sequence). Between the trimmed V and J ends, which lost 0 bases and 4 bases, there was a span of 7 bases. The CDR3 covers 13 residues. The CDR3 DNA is TGTGCCAGCAGCTTGGCCAGGGCCACTGAAGCTTTCTTT. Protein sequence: CASSLARATEAFF.

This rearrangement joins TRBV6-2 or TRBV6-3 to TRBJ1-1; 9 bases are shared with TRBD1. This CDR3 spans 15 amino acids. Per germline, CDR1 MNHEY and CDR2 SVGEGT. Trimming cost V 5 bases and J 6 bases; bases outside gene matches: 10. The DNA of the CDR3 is TGTGCCAGCAGTCCGATCCCACAGGGGGCAGCTGAAGCTTTCTTT. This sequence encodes CASSPIPQGAAEAFF.

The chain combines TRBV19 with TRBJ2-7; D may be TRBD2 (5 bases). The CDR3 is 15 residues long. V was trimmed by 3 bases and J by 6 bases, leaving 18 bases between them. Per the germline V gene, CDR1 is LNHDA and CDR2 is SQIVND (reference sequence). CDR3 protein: CASSMRGRGAVEQYF. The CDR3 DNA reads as TGTGCCAGTAGTATGCGTGGGAGAGGAGCCGTCGAGCAGTACTTC.

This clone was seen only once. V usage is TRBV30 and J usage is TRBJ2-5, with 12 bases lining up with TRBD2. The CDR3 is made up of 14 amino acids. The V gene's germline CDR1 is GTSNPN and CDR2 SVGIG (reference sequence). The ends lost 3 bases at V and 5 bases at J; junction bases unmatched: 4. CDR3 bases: TGTGCCTGGAGGACTAGCGGGAGTAGGGAGACCCAGTACTTC. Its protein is CAWRTSGSRETQYF. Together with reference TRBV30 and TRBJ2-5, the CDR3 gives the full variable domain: SQTIHQWPATLVQPVGSPLSLECTVEGTSNPNLYWYRQAAGRGLQLLFYSVGIGQISSEVPQNLSASRPQDRQFILSSKKLLLSDSGFYLCAWRTSGSRETQYFGPGTRLLVL.

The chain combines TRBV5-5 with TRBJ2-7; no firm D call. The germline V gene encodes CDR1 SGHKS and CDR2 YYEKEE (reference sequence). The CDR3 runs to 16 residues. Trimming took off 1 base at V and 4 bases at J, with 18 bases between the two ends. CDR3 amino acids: CASSLSIRGSDYEQYF. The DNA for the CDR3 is TGTGCCAGCAGCTTGTCTATTCGCGGATCCGATTACGAGCAGTACTTC.

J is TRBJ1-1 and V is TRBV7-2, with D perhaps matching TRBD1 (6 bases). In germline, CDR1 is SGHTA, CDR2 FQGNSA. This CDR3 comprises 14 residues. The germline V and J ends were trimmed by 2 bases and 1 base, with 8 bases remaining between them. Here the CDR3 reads CASSLNRANTEAFF. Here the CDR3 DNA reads TGTGCCAGCAGCTTAAACAGGGCGAACACTGAAGCTTTCTTT.

CDR3 protein: CASSHWGPTLLAYGYTF. CDR3 coding DNA: TGCGCCAGCAGTCATTGGGGCCCCACACTTCTCGCCTATGGCTACACCTTC. V usage is TRBV23-1 and J usage is TRBJ1-2, with TRBD1 as a possible D gene (5 bases). TRBV23-1 is annotated as an ORF whose role is uncertain. CDR3 length: 17 amino acids. Trimming removed 3 bases at V and 4 bases at J, with 21 bases between.

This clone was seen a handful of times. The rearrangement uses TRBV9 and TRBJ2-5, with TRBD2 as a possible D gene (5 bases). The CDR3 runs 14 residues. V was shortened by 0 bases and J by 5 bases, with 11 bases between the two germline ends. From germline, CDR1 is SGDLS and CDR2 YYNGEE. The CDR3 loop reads CASSVAGTEETQYF. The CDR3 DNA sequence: TGTGCCAGCAGCGTAGCGGGAACGGAGGAGACCCAGTACTTC.